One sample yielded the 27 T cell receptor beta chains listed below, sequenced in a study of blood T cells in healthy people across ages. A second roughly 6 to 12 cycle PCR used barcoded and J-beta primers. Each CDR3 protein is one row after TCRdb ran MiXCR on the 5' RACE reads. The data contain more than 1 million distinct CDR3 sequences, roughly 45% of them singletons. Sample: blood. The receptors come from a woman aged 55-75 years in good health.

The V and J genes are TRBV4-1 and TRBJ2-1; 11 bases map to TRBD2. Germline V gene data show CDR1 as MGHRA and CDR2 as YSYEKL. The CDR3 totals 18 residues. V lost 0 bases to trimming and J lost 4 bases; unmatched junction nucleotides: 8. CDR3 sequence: CASSQDPILAGAYNEQFF. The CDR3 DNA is TGCGCCAGCAGCCAAGATCCCATACTAGCGGGGGCGTACAATGAGCAGTTCTTC.

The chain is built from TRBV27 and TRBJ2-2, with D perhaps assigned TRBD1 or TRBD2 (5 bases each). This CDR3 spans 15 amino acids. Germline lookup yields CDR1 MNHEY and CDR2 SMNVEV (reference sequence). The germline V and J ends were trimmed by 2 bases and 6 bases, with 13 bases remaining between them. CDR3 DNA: TGTGCCAGCAGTTTAAATGGGGGTCAGGCCGGGGAGCTGTTTTTT. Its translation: CASSLNGGQAGELFF.

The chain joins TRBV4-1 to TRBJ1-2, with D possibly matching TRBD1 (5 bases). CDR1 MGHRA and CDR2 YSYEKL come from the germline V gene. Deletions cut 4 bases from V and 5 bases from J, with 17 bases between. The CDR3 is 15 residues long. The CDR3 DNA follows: TGCGCCAGCAGCCCAAGTTGGGGGTTTGGTTATGGCTACACCTTC. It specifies CASSPSWGFGYGYTF.

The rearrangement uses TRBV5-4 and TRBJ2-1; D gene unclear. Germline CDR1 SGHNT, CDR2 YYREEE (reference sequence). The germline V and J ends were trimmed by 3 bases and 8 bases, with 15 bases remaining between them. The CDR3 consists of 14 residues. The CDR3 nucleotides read TGTGCCAGCAGCTCCTGGACCCTCTTCCATGAGCAGTTCTTC. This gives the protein CASSSWTLFHEQFF.

The CDR3 reads CASSLEVADTQYF. CDR3 sequence (DNA): TGCGCCAGCAGCTTGGAGGTGGCAGATACGCAGTATTTT. The chain combines TRBV5-1 with TRBJ2-3; D gene ambiguous. The CDR3 totals 13 residues. The germline CDR1 and CDR2 sequences are SGHRS and YFSETQ. V lost 0 bases and J lost 4, with 6 bases in between.

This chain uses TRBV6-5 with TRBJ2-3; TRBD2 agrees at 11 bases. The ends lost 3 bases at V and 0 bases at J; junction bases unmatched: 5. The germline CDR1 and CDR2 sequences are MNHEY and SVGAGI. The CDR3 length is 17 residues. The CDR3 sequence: CASSYGRLAGSTDTQYF. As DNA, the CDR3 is TGTGCCAGCAGTTATGGGCGACTAGCGGGGAGCACAGATACGCAGTATTTT.

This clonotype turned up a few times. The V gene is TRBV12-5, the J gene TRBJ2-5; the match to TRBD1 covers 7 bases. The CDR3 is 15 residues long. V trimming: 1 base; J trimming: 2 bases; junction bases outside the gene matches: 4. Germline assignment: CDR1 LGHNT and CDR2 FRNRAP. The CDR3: CASGLDLDRQETQYF. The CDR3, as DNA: TGTGCTAGTGGTTTGGATCTGGACAGGCAAGAGACCCAGTACTTC.

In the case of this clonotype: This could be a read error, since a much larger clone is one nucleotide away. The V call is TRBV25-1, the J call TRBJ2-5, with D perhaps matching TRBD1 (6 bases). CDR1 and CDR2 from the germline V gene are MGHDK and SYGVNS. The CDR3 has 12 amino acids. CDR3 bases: TGTGCCAGCACCGGACAGCAAGAGACCCGGTACTTC. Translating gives CASTGQQETRYF. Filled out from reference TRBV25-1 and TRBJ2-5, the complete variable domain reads EADIYQTPRYLVIGTGKKITLECSQTMGHDKMYWYQQDPGMELHLIHYSYGVNSTEKGDLSSESTVSRIRTEHFPLTLESARPSHTSQYLCASTGQQETRYFGPGTRLLVL.

The CDR3 DNA reads TGTGCCAGCAGTTTAGAGGTCCAGGGACTGGCCTACAATGAGCAGTTCTTC. Translating gives CASSLEVQGLAYNEQFF. The V call is TRBV27, the J call TRBJ2-1; possibly TRBD2 for D (6 bases). Per the germline V gene, CDR1 is MNHEY and CDR2 is SMNVEV (reference sequence). V shed 2 bases and J shed 2 bases, with 16 bases lying between them. The CDR3 has 17 residues.

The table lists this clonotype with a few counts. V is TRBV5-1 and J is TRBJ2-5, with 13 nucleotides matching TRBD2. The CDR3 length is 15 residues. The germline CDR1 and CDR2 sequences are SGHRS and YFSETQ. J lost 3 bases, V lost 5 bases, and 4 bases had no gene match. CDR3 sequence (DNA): TGCGCCAGCAGGACTAGCGGGAGGAGGGAAGAGACCCAGTACTTC. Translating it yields CASRTSGRREETQYF.

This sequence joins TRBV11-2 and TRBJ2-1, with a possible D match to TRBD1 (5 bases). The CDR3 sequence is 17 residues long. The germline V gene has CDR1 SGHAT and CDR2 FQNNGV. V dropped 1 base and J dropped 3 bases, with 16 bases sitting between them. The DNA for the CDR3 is TGTGCCAGCAGCTTAGGTTCAGGGTCTCCAGGCTACAATGAGCAGTTCTTC. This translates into CASSLGSGSPGYNEQFF.

The CDR3 protein is CASSLRAGGVRGLETQYF. As DNA, the CDR3 is TGTGCCAGCAGCTTACGGGCTGGGGGGGTGAGGGGATTAGAGACCCAGTACTTC. The chain has TRBV7-8 and TRBJ2-5; the match to TRBD2 covers 7 bases. The V segment lost 2 bases and the J segment 4 bases; nucleotides outside the gene matches: 16. Per germline, CDR1 SGHVS and CDR2 FQNEAQ. The CDR3 has 18 amino acids.

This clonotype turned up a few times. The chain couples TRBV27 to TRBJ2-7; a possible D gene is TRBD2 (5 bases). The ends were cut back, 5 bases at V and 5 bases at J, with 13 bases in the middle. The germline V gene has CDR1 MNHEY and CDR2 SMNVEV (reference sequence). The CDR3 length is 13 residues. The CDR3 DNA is TGTGCCAGCAGTATCCCGGGGTTCGACGAGCAGTACTTC. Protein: CASSIPGFDEQYF.

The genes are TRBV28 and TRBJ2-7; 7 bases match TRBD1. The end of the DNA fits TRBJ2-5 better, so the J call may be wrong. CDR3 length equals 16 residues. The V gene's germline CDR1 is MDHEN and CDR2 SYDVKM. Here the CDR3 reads CASSTTRGGFRKTQYF. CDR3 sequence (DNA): TGTGCCAGCAGTACAACGAGAGGGGGCTTTCGGAAGACCCAGTACTTC.

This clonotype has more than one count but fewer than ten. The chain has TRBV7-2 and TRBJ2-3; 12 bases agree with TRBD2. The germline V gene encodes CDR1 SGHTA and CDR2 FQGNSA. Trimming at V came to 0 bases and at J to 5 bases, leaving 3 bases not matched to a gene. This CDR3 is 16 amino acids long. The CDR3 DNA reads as TGTGCCAGCAGCTTAGCACTAGCGGGGGGAAGAGATACGCAGTATTTT. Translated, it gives CASSLALAGGRDTQYF.

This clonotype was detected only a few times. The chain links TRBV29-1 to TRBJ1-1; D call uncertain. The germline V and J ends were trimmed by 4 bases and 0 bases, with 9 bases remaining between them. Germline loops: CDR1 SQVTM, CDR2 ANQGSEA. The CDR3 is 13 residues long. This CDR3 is CSVGGGLNTEAFF. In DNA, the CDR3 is TGCAGCGTTGGCGGCGGGCTGAACACTGAAGCTTTCTTT.

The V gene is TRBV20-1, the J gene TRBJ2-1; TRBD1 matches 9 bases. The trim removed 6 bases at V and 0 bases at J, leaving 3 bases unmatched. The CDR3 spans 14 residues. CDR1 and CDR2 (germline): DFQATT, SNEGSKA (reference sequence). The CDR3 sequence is CSALGQGSYNEQFF. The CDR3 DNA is TGCAGTGCCCTGGGACAGGGCTCCTACAATGAGCAGTTCTTC.

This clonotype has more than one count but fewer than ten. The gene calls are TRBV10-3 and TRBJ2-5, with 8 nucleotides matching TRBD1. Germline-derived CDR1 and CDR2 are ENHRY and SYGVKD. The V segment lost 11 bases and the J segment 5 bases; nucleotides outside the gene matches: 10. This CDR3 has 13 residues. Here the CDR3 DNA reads TGTGCCTCACGAGACAGGGGCGGGGAGACCCAGTACTTC. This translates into CASRDRGGETQYF.

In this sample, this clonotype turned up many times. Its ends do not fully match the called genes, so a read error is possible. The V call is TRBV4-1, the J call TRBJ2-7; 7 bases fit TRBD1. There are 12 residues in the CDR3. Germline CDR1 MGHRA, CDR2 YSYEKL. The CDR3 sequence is CASSQGAYEQYF. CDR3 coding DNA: TGTGCCAGCAGCCAGGGGGCCTACGAGCAGTACTTC.

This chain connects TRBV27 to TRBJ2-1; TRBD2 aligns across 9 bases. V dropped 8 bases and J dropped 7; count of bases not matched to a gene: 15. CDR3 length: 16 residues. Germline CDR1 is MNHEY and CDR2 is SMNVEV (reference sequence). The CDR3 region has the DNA TGTGCCAGCGGATTCGGGAGTAGCGGGAGTGCTAATGAGCAGTTCTTC. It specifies CASGFGSSGSANEQFF.

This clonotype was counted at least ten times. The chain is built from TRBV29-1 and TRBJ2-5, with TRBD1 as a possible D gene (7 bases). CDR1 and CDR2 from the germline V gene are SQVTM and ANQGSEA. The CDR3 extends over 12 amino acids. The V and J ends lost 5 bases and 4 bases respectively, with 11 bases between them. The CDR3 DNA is TGCAGCGTTTACAGGGGAGGAGAGACCCAGTACTTC. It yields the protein CSVYRGGETQYF. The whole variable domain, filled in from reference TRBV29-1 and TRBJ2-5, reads SAVISQKPSRDICQRGTSLTIQCQVDSQVTMMFWYRQQPGQSLTLIATANQGSEATYESGFVIDKFPISRPNLTFSTLTVSNMSPEDSSIYLCSVYRGGETQYFGPGTRLLVL.

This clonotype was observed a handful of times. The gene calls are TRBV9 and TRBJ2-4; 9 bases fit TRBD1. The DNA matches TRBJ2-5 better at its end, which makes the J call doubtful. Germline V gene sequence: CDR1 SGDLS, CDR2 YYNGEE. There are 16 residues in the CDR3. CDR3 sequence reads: CASSGGTGNLQETQYF. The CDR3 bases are TGTGCCAGCAGCGGGGGGACAGGGAACCTCCAAGAGACCCAGTACTTC.

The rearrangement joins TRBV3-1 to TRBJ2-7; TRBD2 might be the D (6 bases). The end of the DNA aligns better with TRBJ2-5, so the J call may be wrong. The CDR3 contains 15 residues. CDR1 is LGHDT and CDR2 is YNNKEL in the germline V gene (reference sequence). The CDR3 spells CASSQRRLDMETQYF. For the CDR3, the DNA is TGTGCCAGCAGCCAACGAAGACTAGATATGGAGACCCAGTACTTC.

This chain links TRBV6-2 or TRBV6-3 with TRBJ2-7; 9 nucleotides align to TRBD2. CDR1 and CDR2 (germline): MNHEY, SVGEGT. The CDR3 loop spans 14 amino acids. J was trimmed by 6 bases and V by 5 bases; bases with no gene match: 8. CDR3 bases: TGTGCCAGCAGTGCCGGGACTAGCTTCACCGAGCAGTACTTC. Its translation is CASSAGTSFTEQYF.

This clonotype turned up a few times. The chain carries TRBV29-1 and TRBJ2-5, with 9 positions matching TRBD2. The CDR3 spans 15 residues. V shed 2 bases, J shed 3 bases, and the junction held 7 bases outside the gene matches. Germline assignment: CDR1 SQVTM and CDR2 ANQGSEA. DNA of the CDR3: TGCAGCGTTGAACGAGCGGGAGGACCTAAAGAGACCCAGTACTTC. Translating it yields CSVERAGGPKETQYF.

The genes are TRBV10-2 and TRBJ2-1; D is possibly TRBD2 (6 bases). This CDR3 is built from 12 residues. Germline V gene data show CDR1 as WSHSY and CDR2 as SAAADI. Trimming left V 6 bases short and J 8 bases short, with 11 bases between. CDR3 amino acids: CASRELADEQFF. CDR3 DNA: TGCGCCAGCAGGGAACTAGCAGATGAGCAGTTCTTC.

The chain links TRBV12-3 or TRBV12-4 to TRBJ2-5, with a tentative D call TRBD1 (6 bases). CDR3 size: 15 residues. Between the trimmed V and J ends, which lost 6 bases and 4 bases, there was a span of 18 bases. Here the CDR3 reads CASSLNQGWAETQYF. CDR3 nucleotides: TGTGCCAGCAGCTTAAACCAGGGGTGGGCAGAGACCCAGTACTTC.